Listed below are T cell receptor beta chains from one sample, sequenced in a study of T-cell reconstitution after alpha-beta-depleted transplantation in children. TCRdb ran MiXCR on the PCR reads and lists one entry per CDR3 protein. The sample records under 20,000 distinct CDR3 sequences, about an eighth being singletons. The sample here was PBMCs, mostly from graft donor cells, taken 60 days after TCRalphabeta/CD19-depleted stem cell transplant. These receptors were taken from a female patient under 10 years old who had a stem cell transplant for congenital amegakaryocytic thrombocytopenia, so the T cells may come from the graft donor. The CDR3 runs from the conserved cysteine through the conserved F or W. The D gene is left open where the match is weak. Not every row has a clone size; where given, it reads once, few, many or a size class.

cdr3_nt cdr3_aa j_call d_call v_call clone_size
TGCAGTGCTAGATCGCCGGGACTAGAGACCCAGTACTTC CSARSPGLETQYF TRBJ2-5 - TRBV20-1 many
TGTGCCAGCAGTTCCCCCTCCGGAACTCAGAGAGATACGCAGTATTTT CASSSPSGTQRDTQYF TRBJ2-3 - TRBV6-5 -
TGCAGTCCCGGAAGGTCCTACAATGAGCAGTTCTTC CSPGRSYNEQFF TRBJ2-1 - TRBV20-1 many
TGTGCCAGCAACTTAAGGAACACTGACGCTTTCTTT CASNLRNTDAFF TRBJ1-1 - TRBV11-2 -
TGTGCCAGCAGCCAAGATTGGGAACGAGAGCAGTACTTC CASSQDWEREQYF TRBJ2-7 - TRBV3-1 many
TGCAGTGCTATACAGGGGGGAGATCAGCCCCATTTT CSAIQGGDQPHF TRBJ1-5 TRBD1 TRBV20-1 once
TGCTGTGCTAGTCCCGACCGACAGGGGAGAAAAGAGACCCAGTACTTC CCASPDRQGRKETQYF TRBJ2-5 TRBD1 TRBV20-1 -
TGCAGTGCTAGTCGAGGGGGGGCCTCTATCTACGAGCAGTACTTC CSASRGGASIYEQYF TRBJ2-7 - TRBV20-1 many
TGTGCCAGCCAACCGGGACTAGCGGGCTACGAGCAGTACTTC CASQPGLAGYEQYF TRBJ2-7 TRBD2 TRBV28 many
TGTGCCAGCAGCATGACTAGCGGCCCCTACGAGCAGTACTTC CASSMTSGPYEQYF TRBJ2-7 TRBD2 TRBV12-3/TRBV12-4 many
TGTGCCAGCAGTGAAGCTGACAGGGTCAGGGAGACCCAGTACTTC CASSEADRVRETQYF TRBJ2-5 TRBD1 TRBV2 many
TGTGCCAGCAGCCTAGACAGTTACACCGGGGAGCTGTTTTTT CASSLDSYTGELFF TRBJ2-2 - TRBV7-2 many
TGTGCCATGGGCCCCGGACTGGAGAGCTCCTACGAGCAGTACTTC CAMGPGLESSYEQYF TRBJ2-7 - TRBV19 -
TGCAGTGCTAGAGTGGAGCATGGCTACACCTTC CSARVEHGYTF TRBJ1-2 - TRBV20-1 many
TGCAGTGCCAGGGGGGGACAGTCCTACGAGCAGTACTTC CSARGGQSYEQYF TRBJ2-7 - TRBV20-1 many
TGTGCCTGGAGCGGGAGCACAGATACGCAGTATTTT CAWSGSTDTQYF TRBJ2-3 - TRBV30 many
TGCGCCGGTCAAAACATTATCTTT CAGQNIIF TRBJ1-1 - TRBV23-1 many
TGCAGCGGCGGTGAGGGGGGGTTCGCAGATACGCAGTATTTT CSGGEGGFADTQYF TRBJ2-3 - TRBV29-1 large
TGTGCCAGCAGCCAAGGGAGCAGGGATCAGCCCCAGCATTTT CASSQGSRDQPQHF TRBJ1-5 - TRBV3-1 many
TGCGCCAGCAGCGTGGAGAGTGCCACTGAAGCTTTCTTT CASSVESATEAFF TRBJ1-1 - TRBV5-1 many
TGTGCCAGCAGCCCGCCCGGAAACACCATATATTTT CASSPPGNTIYF TRBJ1-3 - TRBV14 many
TGTGCCAGCAGCTTAGAGGTCCAGACGAATTCACCCCTCCACTTT CASSLEVQTNSPLHF TRBJ1-6 - TRBV7-2 many
TGCAGTGCAACCCGGGACAGGGATCTTTACGAGCAGTACTTC CSATRDRDLYEQYF TRBJ2-7 TRBD1 TRBV20-1 many
TGTGCCAGCAGCTTAGCGGGAGCCAATGAGCAGTTCTTC CASSLAGANEQFF TRBJ2-1 TRBD2 TRBV7-3 few
TGTGCCAGCAGTTCCGGGCCAAGTACTGAGCAGTTCTTC CASSSGPSTEQFF TRBJ2-1 - TRBV12-3/TRBV12-4 medium-sized
TGCAGTGCTAGAGCCCCCCTAGCGGGAGGCCCACCTCAGCAGTACTTC CSARAPLAGGPPQQYF TRBJ2-7 TRBD2 TRBV20-1 many
TGTGCCAGCAGTGATGCCAGGCGAACCTCTGGGGCCAACGTCCTGACTTTC CASSDARRTSGANVLTF TRBJ2-6 - TRBV2 many
TGTGCCAGCAGCCCCGCGGCGGGTGTAGCTTTCTTT CASSPAAGVAFF TRBJ1-1 - TRBV11-2 many
TGTGCCAGCAGTAAAGCGGGGTTTCGGGGCGAGCAGTTCTTC CASSKAGFRGEQFF TRBJ2-1 TRBD2 TRBV12-3/TRBV12-4 many
TGTGCCAGCAGTTATAGCAGGGGAGACGAGCAGTACTTC CASSYSRGDEQYF TRBJ2-7 - TRBV6-5 many
TGCAGTGCTAGTGCAGGAAGGTTTTCGCGACTGCTGAACACTGAAGCTTTCTTT CSASAGRFSRLLNTEAFF TRBJ1-1 - TRBV20-1 many
TGTGCCAGCAGCCAAGGGAGCACCGGGGAGCTGTTTTTT CASSQGSTGELFF TRBJ2-2 - TRBV3-1 many
TGCAGTGCTCCCCGGACAGGGGACCAACAAGAGACCCAGTACTTC CSAPRTGDQQETQYF TRBJ2-5 TRBD1 TRBV20-1 -
TGCAGTGCTCGCTTACCCCGGACTAGCAATGAGCAGTTCTTC CSARLPRTSNEQFF TRBJ2-1 TRBD2 TRBV20-1 many